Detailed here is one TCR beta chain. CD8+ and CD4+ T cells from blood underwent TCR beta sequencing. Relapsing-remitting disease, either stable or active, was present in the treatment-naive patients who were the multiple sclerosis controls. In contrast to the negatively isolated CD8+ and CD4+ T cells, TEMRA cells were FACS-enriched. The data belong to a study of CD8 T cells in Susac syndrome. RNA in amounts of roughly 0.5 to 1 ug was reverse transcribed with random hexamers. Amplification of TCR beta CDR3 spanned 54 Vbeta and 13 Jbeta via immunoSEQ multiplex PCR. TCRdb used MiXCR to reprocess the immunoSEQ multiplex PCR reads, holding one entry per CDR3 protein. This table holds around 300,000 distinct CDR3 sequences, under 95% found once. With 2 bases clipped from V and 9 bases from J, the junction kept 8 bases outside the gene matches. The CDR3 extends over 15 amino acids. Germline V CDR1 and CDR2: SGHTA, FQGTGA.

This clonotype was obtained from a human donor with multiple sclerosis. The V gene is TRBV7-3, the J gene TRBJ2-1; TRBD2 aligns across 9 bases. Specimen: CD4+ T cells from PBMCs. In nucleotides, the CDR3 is TGTGCCAGCAGCTTATTACCTAGCGGGGCGGCTGAGCAGTTCTTC. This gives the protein CASSLLPSGAAEQFF.